There are many counts of the clone carrying this TCR beta chain. This entry comes from a study of molecular identifiers for immune sequencing clone quantification. TCRdb re-called the PCR reads with MiXCR, one entry per CDR3 protein. The sample includes 600,000 to 650,000 distinct CDR3 sequences, about 20% of them seen just once. This CDR3 has 19 residues. The chain links TRBV1 to TRBJ2-3; TRBD2 was called by the table and not checked on the DNA. TRBV1 is a known pseudogene. Sequences were obtained from naive CD8+ T cells from blood, with Jurkat cell RNA spiked in. Regarding subset: FACS-sorted CD8+CD4-CCR7+CD45RA+ naive T cells. This clonotype originated in a human donor in good health. Some libraries in this study had Jurkat cell RNA spiked in. CDR3: CTSSQPNNLASGTTDTQYF. CDR3 sequence (DNA): TGCACCAGCAGCCAACCTAACAACTTAGCAAGCGGGACGACAGATACGCAGTATTTT.